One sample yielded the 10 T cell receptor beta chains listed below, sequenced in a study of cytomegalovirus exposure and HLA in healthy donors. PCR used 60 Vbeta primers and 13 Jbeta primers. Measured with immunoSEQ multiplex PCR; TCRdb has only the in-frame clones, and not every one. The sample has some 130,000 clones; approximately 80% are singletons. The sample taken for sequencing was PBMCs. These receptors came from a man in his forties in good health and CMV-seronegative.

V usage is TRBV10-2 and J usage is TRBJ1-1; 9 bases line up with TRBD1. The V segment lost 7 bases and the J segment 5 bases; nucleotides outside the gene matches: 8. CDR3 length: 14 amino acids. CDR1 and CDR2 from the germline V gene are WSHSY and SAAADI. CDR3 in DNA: TGCGCCAGCATCCCAGGACAGGGGCGGACTGAAGCTTTCTTT. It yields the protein CASIPGQGRTEAFF.

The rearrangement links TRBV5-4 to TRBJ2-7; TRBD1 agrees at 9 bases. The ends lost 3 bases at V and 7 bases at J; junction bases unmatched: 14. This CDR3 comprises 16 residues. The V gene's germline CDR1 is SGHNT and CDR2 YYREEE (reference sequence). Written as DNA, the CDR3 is TGTGCCAGCAGCTCCACGCCCCGGACAGGGGCCGGGGAGCAGTACTTC. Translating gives CASSSTPRTGAGEQYF.

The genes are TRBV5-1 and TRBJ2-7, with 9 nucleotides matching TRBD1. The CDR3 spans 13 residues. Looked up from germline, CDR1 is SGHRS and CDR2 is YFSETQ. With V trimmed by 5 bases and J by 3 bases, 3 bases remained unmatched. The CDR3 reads CASRPDRGYEQYF. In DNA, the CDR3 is TGCGCCAGCAGGCCGGACAGGGGCTACGAGCAGTACTTC.

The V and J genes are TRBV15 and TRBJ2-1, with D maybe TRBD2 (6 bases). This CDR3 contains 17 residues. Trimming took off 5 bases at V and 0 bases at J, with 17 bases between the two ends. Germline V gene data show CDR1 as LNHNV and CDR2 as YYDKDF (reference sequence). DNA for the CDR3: TGTGCCACCAGCTCAATGGGGGACTTGAGCTCCTACAATGAGCAGTTCTTC. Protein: CATSSMGDLSSYNEQFF.

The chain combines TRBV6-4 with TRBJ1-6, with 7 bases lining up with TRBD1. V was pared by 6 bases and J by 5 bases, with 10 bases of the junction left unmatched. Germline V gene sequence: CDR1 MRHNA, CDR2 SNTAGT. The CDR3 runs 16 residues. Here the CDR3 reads CASSLGTGADNSPLHF. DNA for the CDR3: TGTGCCAGCAGCCTCGGAACAGGGGCGGATAATTCACCCCTCCACTTT.

The CDR3: CSAALDYGYTF. Written as DNA, the CDR3 is TGCAGTGCCGCTTTAGACTATGGCTACACCTTC. This rearrangement joins TRBV20-1 to TRBJ1-2; D remains unclear. This CDR3 contains 11 residues. V was trimmed by 6 bases and J by 3 bases, leaving 8 bases between them. Germline loops: CDR1 DFQATT, CDR2 SNEGSKA (reference sequence).

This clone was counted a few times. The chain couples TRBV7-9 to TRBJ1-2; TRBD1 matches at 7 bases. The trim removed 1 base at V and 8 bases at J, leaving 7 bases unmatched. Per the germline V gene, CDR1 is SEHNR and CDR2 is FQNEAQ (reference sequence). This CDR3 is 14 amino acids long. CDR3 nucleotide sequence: TGTGCCAGCAGCTTAGTGTCCTCGACAGGGGGCTACACCTTC. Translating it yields CASSLVSSTGGYTF.

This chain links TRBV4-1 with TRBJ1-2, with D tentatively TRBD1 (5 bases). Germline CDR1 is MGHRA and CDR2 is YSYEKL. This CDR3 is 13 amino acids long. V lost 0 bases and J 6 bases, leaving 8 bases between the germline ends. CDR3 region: CASSQDGGDGYTF. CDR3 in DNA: TGCGCCAGCAGCCAAGATGGAGGGGATGGCTACACCTTC.

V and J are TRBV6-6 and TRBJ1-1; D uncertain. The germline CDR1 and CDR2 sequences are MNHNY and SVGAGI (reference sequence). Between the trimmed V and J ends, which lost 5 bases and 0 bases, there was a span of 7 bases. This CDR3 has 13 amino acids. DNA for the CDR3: TGTGCCAGCAGTCGTTCAGTGAACACTGAAGCTTTCTTT. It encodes CASSRSVNTEAFF.

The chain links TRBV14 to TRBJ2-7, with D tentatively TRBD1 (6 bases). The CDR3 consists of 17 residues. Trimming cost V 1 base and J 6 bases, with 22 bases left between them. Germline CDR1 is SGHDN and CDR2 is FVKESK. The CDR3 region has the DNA TGTGCCAGCAGCCAAGCGACCCCCCAGGTCCCAGGGGTCGAGCAGTACTTC. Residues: CASSQATPQVPGVEQYF.